A selection of T cell receptor beta chains follows, all from one sample in a study of T-cell memory formation after mild COVID-19. TCRdb recomputed calls from the 5' RACE reads with MiXCR, one row per CDR3 protein. The sample holds roughly 250,000 distinct CDR3 sequences, around 15% seen once. The specimen was PBMCs or a T cell subset sorted from them (not recorded which). These receptors all stem from a young man who had mild COVID-19 (a few samples of this study predate the infection). Cell type and time point are not known. Both conserved end residues are part of each CDR3. The D gene is left open where the match is weak. A clone size is listed for some rows: how often the clone was seen (once, few, many), or a class if it is expanded.

TRBV24-1	TRBJ1-2	few	TRBD1	16	CATSDPNRQGVYGYTF	TGTGCCACCAGTGACCCGAACCGACAGGGGGTCTATGGCTACACCTTC
TRBV9	TRBJ1-2	NA	NA	14	CASSVYTGMAGYTF	TGTGCCAGCAGCGTTTATACGGGAATGGCTGGCTACACCTTC
TRBV15	TRBJ2-2	NA	NA	19	CATSQVRGWGLSNTGELFF	TGTGCCACCAGCCAAGTACGGGGCTGGGGTCTGTCCAACACCGGGGAGCTGTTTTTT
TRBV10-3	TRBJ2-3	few	TRBD2	14	CATQGRIGGDKQYF	TGTGCCACCCAAGGGAGAATTGGGGGGGATAAGCAGTATTTT
TRBV4-3	TRBJ2-2	few	NA	16	CASSQDLLAFTGELFF	TGCGCCAGCAGCCAAGATCTGCTAGCTTTTACCGGGGAGCTGTTTTTT
TRBV7-2	TRBJ2-3	many	NA	14	CASSVPGERDTQYF	TGTGCCAGCAGCGTACCAGGGGAACGAGATACGCAGTATTTT
TRBV10-3	TRBJ2-7	many	TRBD1	15	CAISDPTGYVFEQYF	TGTGCCATCAGTGACCCGACAGGGTATGTTTTCGAGCAGTACTTC
TRBV5-1	TRBJ2-3	NA	TRBD1	14	CASSLRQGYDTQYF	TGCGCCAGCAGCTTGCGACAGGGGTACGATACGCAGTATTTT
TRBV12-3/TRBV12-4	TRBJ2-1	few	TRBD1	15	CASSFFGTGNNEQFF	TGTGCCAGCAGTTTTTTCGGGACAGGGAACAATGAGCAGTTCTTC
TRBV9	TRBJ1-3	few	TRBD1	16	CASSARQGNSGNTIYF	TGTGCCAGCAGCGCCAGACAGGGAAACTCTGGAAACACCATATATTTT
TRBV24-1	TRBJ2-7	few	TRBD1	13	CATSAGGSDEQYF	TGTGCCACCAGTGCAGGGGGCAGTGACGAGCAGTACTTC
TRBV9	TRBJ2-1	few	NA	15	CASSVGGGWSNEQFF	TGTGCCAGCAGCGTAGGTGGAGGTTGGAGCAATGAGCAGTTCTTC
TRBV3-1	TRBJ2-7	NA	NA	17	CASSQGGARIFSNEQYF	TGTGCCAGCAGCCAGGGGGGGGCCAGGATTTTTTCGAACGAGCAGTACTTC
TRBV7-8	TRBJ2-1	many	TRBD2	18	CASSLALIAGFSYNEQFF	TGTGCCAGCAGCTTAGCGCTTATAGCGGGGTTCTCCTACAATGAGCAGTTCTTC
TRBV5-6	TRBJ2-1	NA	TRBD1	15	CASSQGQGALHEQFF	TGTGCCAGCAGCCAGGGACAGGGGGCCCTCCATGAGCAGTTCTTC
TRBV29-1	TRBJ2-3	NA	NA	15	CSVEKGGGGTDTQYF	TGCAGCGTCGAGAAGGGGGGCGGGGGCACAGATACGCAGTATTTT
TRBV29-1	TRBJ2-3	NA	TRBD1	15	CSGGQPQYRTDTQYF	TGCAGCGGGGGACAGCCACAATACCGCACAGATACGCAGTATTTT
TRBV5-8	TRBJ2-2	NA	NA	13	CASSLRDGGELFF	TGTGCCAGCAGCTTGCGGGACGGCGGGGAGCTGTTTTTT
TRBV24-1	TRBJ1-2	once	NA	14	CATSDFDTSYGYTF	TGTGCCACCAGTGATTTTGACACCTCCTATGGCTACACCTTC
TRBV7-2	TRBJ2-2	NA	NA	13	CASSFGVRGELFF	TGTGCCAGCAGCTTTGGGGTCAGGGGGGAGCTGTTTTTT
TRBV7-9	TRBJ2-1	NA	TRBD2	14	CASSLVAGDNEQFF	TGTGCCAGCAGCTTGGTAGCGGGGGACAATGAGCAGTTCTTC
TRBV12-3/TRBV12-4	TRBJ2-5	once	TRBD1	16	CASSSWTGVLKETQYF	TGTGCCAGCAGTTCCTGGACAGGGGTATTAAAAGAGACCCAGTACTTC
TRBV19	TRBJ2-5	NA	NA	15	CASSFSGTEKETQYF	TGTGCCAGTAGTTTCTCCGGGACGGAAAAAGAGACCCAGTACTTC
TRBV29-1	TRBJ1-4	few	NA	14	CSVEAGSANEKLFF	TGCAGCGTTGAGGCCGGGTCGGCTAATGAAAAACTGTTTTTT
TRBV4-3	TRBJ2-3	few	NA	19	CASSQALYRDSLVADTQYF	TGCGCCAGCAGCCAAGCCCTCTACCGGGACTCTTTAGTCGCAGATACGCAGTATTTT
TRBV6-5	TRBJ2-3	NA	NA	12	CASSTNSDTQYF	TGTGCCAGCAGTACGAACTCTGATACGCAGTATTTT
TRBV7-8	TRBJ1-6	NA	NA	17	CASSFGGAGAPNSPLHF	TGTGCCAGCAGCTTCGGGGGGGCAGGGGCCCCTAATTCACCCCTCCACTTT
TRBV6-5	TRBJ2-7	few	NA	14	CASTSTGGGYEQYF	TGTGCCAGCACATCTACAGGGGGGGGTTACGAGCAGTACTTC
TRBV3-1	TRBJ1-1	NA	NA	13	CASSQWGGTEAFF	TGTGCCAGCAGCCAATGGGGCGGCACTGAAGCTTTCTTT
TRBV5-1	TRBJ2-5	many	NA	15	CASSAGWGNQETQYF	TGCGCCAGCAGCGCAGGGTGGGGTAATCAGGAGACCCAGTACTTC
TRBV7-2	TRBJ2-3	NA	TRBD2	14	CASSVLAGDHTQYF	TGTGCCAGCAGCGTTTTAGCGGGGGACCATACGCAGTATTTT
TRBV7-9	TRBJ1-4	NA	TRBD1	15	CASSPVGTGSEKLFF	TGTGCCAGCAGCCCAGTGGGGACAGGGAGCGAAAAACTGTTTTTT
TRBV2	TRBJ2-2	NA	TRBD1	15	CASVQGARGTGELFF	TGTGCCAGCGTACAGGGGGCGAGGGGCACCGGGGAGCTGTTTTTT
TRBV12-3/TRBV12-4	TRBJ1-4	NA	NA	17	CASSLMGRGLTNEKLFF	TGTGCCAGCAGTTTAATGGGCAGGGGACTTACTAATGAAAAACTGTTTTTT
TRBV7-9	TRBJ1-1	few	NA	15	CASSSNRGMVTEAFF	TGTGCCAGCAGCTCCAACCGGGGAATGGTGACTGAAGCTTTCTTT
TRBV20-1	TRBJ1-4	NA	TRBD1	15	CSARGTGQGNEKLFF	TGCAGTGCTAGAGGAACGGGACAGGGGAATGAAAAACTGTTTTTT
TRBV4-2	TRBJ2-5	NA	NA	14	CASSRGGPQETQYF	TGTGCCAGCAGCCGAGGGGGACCCCAAGAGACCCAGTACTTC
TRBV7-2	TRBJ1-1	many	TRBD1	14	CASSRQGINTEAFF	TGTGCCAGCAGCCGACAGGGTATAAACACTGAAGCTTTCTTT
TRBV9	TRBJ2-6	few	NA	16	CARTRGLPSGANVLTF	TGTGCCAGAACCCGGGGCCTACCCTCTGGGGCCAACGTCCTGACTTTC
TRBV9	TRBJ2-3	NA	TRBD2	15	CASSVLAGGADTQYF	TGTGCCAGCAGCGTCCTAGCGGGGGGGGCAGATACGCAGTATTTT
TRBV7-2	TRBJ1-5	NA	TRBD1	14	CASSSRQGGQPQHF	TGTGCCAGCAGCTCTAGACAGGGGGGTCAGCCCCAGCATTTT
TRBV4-1	TRBJ2-3	few	TRBD2	18	CASSQRSSLAGATDTQYF	TGCGCCAGCAGCCAAAGGAGTTCTCTAGCGGGGGCCACAGATACGCAGTATTTT
TRBV5-1	TRBJ2-5	NA	TRBD2	15	CASSLRTSRAETQYF	TGCGCCAGCAGCCTCCGGACTAGTCGGGCAGAGACCCAGTACTTC
TRBV7-2	TRBJ2-3	NA	NA	14	CASSARTIPDTQYF	TGTGCCAGCAGCGCCCGGACCATTCCAGATACGCAGTATTTT
TRBV7-2	TRBJ2-3	few	NA	14	CASSARQFPDTQYF	TGTGCCAGCAGCGCACGACAGTTTCCTGATACGCAGTATTTT
TRBV12-3/TRBV12-4	TRBJ1-2	few	NA	13	CASSPRYSYGYTF	TGTGCCAGCAGTCCCCGATATTCCTATGGCTACACCTTC
TRBV28	TRBJ1-1	few	NA	16	CASSLSPILRDTEAFF	TGTGCCAGCAGTTTATCCCCGATTTTGCGGGACACTGAAGCTTTCTTT
TRBV4-1	TRBJ2-2	NA	NA	15	CASSQGDQNTGELFF	TGCGCCAGCAGCCAAGGGGACCAGAACACCGGGGAGCTGTTTTTT
TRBV7-9	TRBJ1-6	NA	TRBD1	15	CASSSLTGGRSPLHF	TGTGCCAGCAGCTCCCTGACAGGGGGCAGGTCACCCCTCCACTTT
TRBV7-9	TRBJ2-2	many	NA	13	CASSLWGTGELFF	TGTGCCAGCAGCTTATGGGGCACCGGGGAGCTGTTTTTT
TRBV3-1	TRBJ1-3	few	NA	13	CASSPIGGYTIYF	TGTGCCAGCAGCCCGATAGGAGGATACACCATATATTTT